This T cell receptor (beta chain) was captured by sequencing in a study of T cells in Graves' hyperthyroidism and ophthalmopathy. Overall study results and limits: In the analysis, a 13 V-J model separated ophthalmopathy from stable hyperthyroidism. Most thyroid-expanded clonotypes above 0.001 were also found in blood.

A remark on this clonotype: The antigen is unknown.

Trimming removed 3 bases from V and 4 bases from J; junction bases left unmatched: 1. The CDR3 runs to 13 residues. CDR1 is SGHTA, CDR2 FQGNSA, per germline. Amplification of TCR beta CDR3 regions was performed using RNA transcripts as template. HTBI primers were the set used in a first-round RT-PCR of the TCR CDR3. TCRdb reprocessed the multiplex PCR reads via MiXCR and lists one record per CDR3 protein. The sample consists of hundreds of thousands of distinct CDR3 sequences, about half of them appearing once. Exclusion followed for patients with uncontrolled infection, other autoimmune disease, pregnancy or lactation. The diagnostic basis comprised clinical symptoms, serum thyroxine and TRAb, thyroid ultrasound and orbital computed tomography.

The rearrangement uses TRBV7-2 and TRBJ2-3, with 7 positions matching TRBD2. The receptor was isolated from a woman aged 18 to 35 with Graves' hyperthyroidism. Material for sequencing was peripheral blood or thyroid tissue (not recorded which). CDR3 residues: CASSFLAADTQYF. The CDR3 DNA follows: TGTGCCAGCAGCTTCCTAGCGGCAGATACGCAGTATTTT. The full variable domain, completed using reference TRBV7-2 and TRBJ2-3, is GAGVSQSPSNKVTEKGKDVELRCDPISGHTALYWYRQSLGQGLEFLIYFQGNSAPDKSGLPSDRFSAERTGGSVSTLTIQRTQQEDSAVYLCASSFLAADTQYFGPGTRLTVL.